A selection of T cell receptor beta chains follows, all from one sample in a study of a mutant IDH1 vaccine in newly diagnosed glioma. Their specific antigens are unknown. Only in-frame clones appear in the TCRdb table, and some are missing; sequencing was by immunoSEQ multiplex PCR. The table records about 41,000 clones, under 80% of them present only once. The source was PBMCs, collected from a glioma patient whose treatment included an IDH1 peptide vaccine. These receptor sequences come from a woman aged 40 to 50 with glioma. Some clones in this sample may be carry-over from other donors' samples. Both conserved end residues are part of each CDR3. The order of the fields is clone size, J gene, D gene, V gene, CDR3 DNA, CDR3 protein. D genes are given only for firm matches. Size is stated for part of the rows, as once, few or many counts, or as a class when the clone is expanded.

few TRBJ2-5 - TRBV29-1 TGCAGCGTAGGTCCTAGGAGGGAAGAGACCCAGTACTTC CSVGPRREETQYF
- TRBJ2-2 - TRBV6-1 TGTGCCAGCAGTGGGAGCGGAGCCCTCACCGGGGAGCTGTTTTTT CASSGSGALTGELFF
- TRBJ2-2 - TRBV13 TGCGCCAGCAGCCCCCCCACTGGCAGGGGGAACACCGGGGAGCTGTTTTTT CASSPPTGRGNTGELFF
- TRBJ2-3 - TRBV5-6 TGTGCCAGCAGCTTCCCCCCGGCAGATACGCAGTATTTT CASSFPPADTQYF
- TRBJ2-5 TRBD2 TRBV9 TGTGCCAGCAGCTCGTGGGGCGGCGGGGGACAAGAGACCCAGTACTTC CASSSWGGGGQETQYF
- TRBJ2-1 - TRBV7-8 TGTGCCAGCAGTAGGGGTAGCCCGGACAATGAGCAGTTCTTC CASSRGSPDNEQFF
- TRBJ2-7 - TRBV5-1 TGCGCCAGCAGCCCCGGGACACGCGAGCAGTACTTC CASSPGTREQYF
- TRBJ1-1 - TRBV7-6 TGTGCCAGCAGCTCCAGGGAGAACACTGAAGCTTTCTTT CASSSRENTEAFF
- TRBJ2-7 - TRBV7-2 TGTGCCAGCAGCTTAGATGGGAGCCGGGACGAGCAGTACTTC CASSLDGSRDEQYF
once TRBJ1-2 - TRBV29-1 TGCAGCGTTCGCCCCGATCCAAGTCTCTACGGCTACACCTTC CSVRPDPSLYGYTF
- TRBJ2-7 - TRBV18 TGTGCCAGCTCCTCAGACGGAGGGAATAGCGAGCAGTACTTC CASSSDGGNSEQYF
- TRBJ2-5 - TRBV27 TGTGCCAGCAGTATCCTGTACCAAGAGACCCAGTACTTC CASSILYQETQYF
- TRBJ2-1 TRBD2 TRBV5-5 TGTGCCAGCATCGGGGGGACGGCCAGAAGGGAGCAGTTCTTC CASIGGTARREQFF
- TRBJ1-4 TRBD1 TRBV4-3 TGCGCCAGCAGCCAGGCCACAGGGGTAGGAGAAAAACTGTTTTTT CASSQATGVGEKLFF
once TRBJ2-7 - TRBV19 TGTGCCAGTAGTATGGGAGGGACAGCCTCCTACGAGCAGTACTTC CASSMGGTASYEQYF